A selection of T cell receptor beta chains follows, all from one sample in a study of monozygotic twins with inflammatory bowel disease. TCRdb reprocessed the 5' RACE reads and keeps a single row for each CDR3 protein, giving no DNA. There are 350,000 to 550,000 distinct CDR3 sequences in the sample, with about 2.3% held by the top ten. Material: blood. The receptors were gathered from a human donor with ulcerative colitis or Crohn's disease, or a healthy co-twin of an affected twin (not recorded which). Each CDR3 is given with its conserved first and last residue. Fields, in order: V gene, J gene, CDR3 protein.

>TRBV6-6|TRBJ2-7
CASRIWTGSNEQYF
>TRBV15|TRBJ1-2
CATSRPMTNYGYTF
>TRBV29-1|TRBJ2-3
CSVIAGSTDTQYF
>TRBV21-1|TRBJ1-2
CASSKECGSYTF
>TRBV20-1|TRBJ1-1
CSAERNLNTEAFF
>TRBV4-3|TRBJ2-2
CASSRGTSGRARGELFF
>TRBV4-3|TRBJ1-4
CASSQDAGRANEKLFF
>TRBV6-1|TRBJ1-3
CASSPRQASSGNTIYF
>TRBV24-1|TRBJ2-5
CATSGTGRQETQYF
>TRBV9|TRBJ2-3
CASSLEGAGFWTDTQYF
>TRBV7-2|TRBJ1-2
CASRPPGQYGYTF
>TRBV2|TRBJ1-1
CAESFGQTEAFF
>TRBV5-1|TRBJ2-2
CASSSGPGQATGELFF
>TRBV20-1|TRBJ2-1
CSYLGRSNEQFF
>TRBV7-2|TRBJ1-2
CASSLVQGAGYTF
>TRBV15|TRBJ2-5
CATSRHPMQGLAGPQETQYF
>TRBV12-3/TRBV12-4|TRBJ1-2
CASRGTGENYGYTF
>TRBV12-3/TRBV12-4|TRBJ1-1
CASSLRGSSTEAFF
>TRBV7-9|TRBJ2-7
CASSLAETPYKQYF
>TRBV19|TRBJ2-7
CASKTGVLSYEQYF
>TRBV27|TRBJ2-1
CASRTEPLGEQFF
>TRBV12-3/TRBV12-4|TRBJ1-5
CASSLPPDQPQHF